One sample yielded the 16 T cell receptor beta chains listed below, sequenced in a study of T cell responses to AZD1222 COVID-19 vaccine. Produced via immunoSEQ multiplex PCR; TCRdb's table is partial and in-frame only. The table shows fewer than 130,000 clones, with approximately 94% occurring only once. The sequences come from peripheral blood, collected 28 days after the second AZD1222 dose. All receptors derive from an adult who received the AZD1222 COVID-19 vaccine.

V gene TRBV19 combines with J gene TRBJ1-5; 9 bases map to TRBD1. This CDR3 comprises 17 residues. The V segment lost 0 bases and the J segment 6 bases; nucleotides outside the gene matches: 9. The germline V gene has CDR1 LNHDA and CDR2 SQIVND (reference sequence). The CDR3 here is CASSIEVTGGLGQPQHF. The CDR3, as DNA: TGTGCCAGTAGTATAGAAGTGACAGGGGGTTTGGGTCAGCCCCAGCATTTT.

The J gene is TRBJ2-7, the V gene TRBV11-2; possibly TRBD1 for D (5 bases). CDR1 and CDR2 from the germline V gene are SGHAT and FQNNGV. The CDR3 covers 14 residues. The V gene lost 2 bases and the J gene lost 2 bases, with 10 bases spanning the gap. This chain's CDR3 is CASSLPDSAYEQYF. CDR3 DNA: TGTGCCAGCAGCTTACCCGACAGCGCCTACGAGCAGTACTTC.

The gene calls are TRBV29-1 and TRBJ1-1; D is uncertain. V was clipped by 8 bases and J by 1 base, with 14 bases between them. CDR1 is SQVTM and CDR2 is ANQGSEA in the germline V gene. CDR3 length: 13 residues. CDR3 nucleotide sequence: TGCAGCTCATACCGGACGGGGAACACTGAAGCTTTCTTT. Amino acids: CSSYRTGNTEAFF.

The genes are TRBV14 and TRBJ2-5, with D perhaps matching TRBD2 (6 bases). Trimming pared 4 bases from V and 1 base from J, leaving 19 bases between. Germline CDR1 SGHDN, CDR2 FVKESK. The CDR3 spans 17 residues. CDR3 nucleotides: TGTGCCAGCAGCCCTCCCCTGGGGGGACTGTCCCAAGAGACCCAGTACTTC. Protein sequence: CASSPPLGGLSQETQYF.

The genes are TRBV11-2 and TRBJ1-2; 10 bases are shared with TRBD1. CDR3 length: 15 amino acids. Germline trimming cut 6 bases from V and 7 bases from J; bases unmatched to any gene: 11. Germline CDR1 and CDR2: SGHAT and FQNNGV. CDR3: CASSQTRGQGLGYTF. CDR3 DNA sequence: TGTGCCAGCAGTCAAACCCGGGGACAGGGGCTTGGCTACACCTTC.

This chain joins TRBV13 and TRBJ2-1; tentative D call: TRBD1 (5 bases). V lost 5 bases and J lost 0, with 20 bases in between. CDR1 PRHDT and CDR2 FYEKMQ come from the germline V gene (reference sequence). The CDR3 has 18 residues. For the CDR3, the DNA is TGTGCCAGCAGCCGGAATAAGGGGTCCAAAACCTCCTACAATGAGCAGTTCTTC. Residues: CASSRNKGSKTSYNEQFF. Full variable domain (outside the CDR3, taken from reference TRBV13 and TRBJ2-1): AAGVIQSPRHLIKEKRETATLKCYPIPRHDTVYWYQQGPGQDPQFLISFYEKMQSDKGSIPDRFSAQQFSDYHSELNMSSLELGDSALYFCASSRNKGSKTSYNEQFFGPGTRLTVL.

V is TRBV27 and J is TRBJ2-1; no definite D call. V was pared by 5 bases and J by 0 bases, with 11 bases between. Per germline, CDR1 MNHEY and CDR2 SMNVEV (reference sequence). The CDR3 runs to 15 residues. The CDR3 sequence is CASSLDWSSYNEQFF. The CDR3 nucleotides read TGTGCCAGCAGTCTAGATTGGAGCTCCTACAATGAGCAGTTCTTC.

This chain uses TRBV6-5 with TRBJ1-5, with 8 bases fitting TRBD1. The CDR3 extends over 14 amino acids. Trimming removed 0 bases from V and 5 bases from J; junction bases left unmatched: 0. In germline, CDR1 is MNHEY, CDR2 SVGAGI. CDR3: CASSYSTGDQPQHF. CDR3 DNA sequence: TGTGCCAGCAGTTACTCGACAGGGGATCAGCCCCAGCATTTT.

This clone came up once. V and J are TRBV9 and TRBJ2-3, with D hard to call. Germline values: CDR1 SGDLS, CDR2 YYNGEE. Trimming cost V 4 bases and J 3 bases, with 15 bases left between them. The CDR3 loop spans 15 amino acids. The DNA for the CDR3 is TGTGCCAGCAGCCCTCGCGGAGCGCAGACAGATACGCAGTATTTT. This codes for CASSPRGAQTDTQYF.

This clone was detected once. The chain joins TRBV11-1 to TRBJ2-7; TRBD2 agrees at 12 bases. Germline V gives CDR1 SGHAT, CDR2 FQDESV (reference sequence). The junction had 5 bases not matched to a gene; V was cut back by 5 bases and J by 0 bases. This CDR3 comprises 16 residues. Written as DNA, the CDR3 is TGTGCCAGCAGCAAGACTAGCGGGGGATTCTCCTACGAGCAGTACTTC. Its translation: CASSKTSGGFSYEQYF.

The chain links TRBV5-6 to TRBJ2-2; 7 bases are shared with TRBD2. V lost 6 bases and J lost 5; bases outside the gene matches: 10. Germline V CDR1 and CDR2: SGHDT, YYEEEE. The length of the CDR3 is 15 residues. The CDR3 nucleotides read TGTGCCAGCAATCCAGCGGGACTACGAACCGGGGAGCTGTTTTTT. It specifies CASNPAGLRTGELFF.

The chain is built from TRBV19 and TRBJ2-5, with TRBD1 identical over 9 bases. Losses at the gene ends were 8 bases for V and 4 bases for J; bases not matched to a gene: 5. The germline V gene has CDR1 LNHDA and CDR2 SQIVND (reference sequence). CDR3 length: 13 amino acids. As DNA, the CDR3 is TGTGCCAGTGCTGGGACAGGGTCAGAGACCCAGTACTTC. Translated: CASAGTGSETQYF.

The chain carries TRBV5-1 and TRBJ2-5; 14 bases are a match to TRBD2. Germline V gives CDR1 SGHRS, CDR2 YFSETQ. The CDR3 runs 17 residues. J lost 1 base, V lost 4 bases, and 6 bases had no gene match. CDR3 loop: CASSTGLAGVLQETQYF. CDR3 nucleotides: TGCGCCAGCAGCACGGGACTAGCGGGGGTACTCCAAGAGACCCAGTACTTC.

The genes are TRBV15 and TRBJ1-1; possible D gene TRBD1, 6 bases. Germline CDR1 is LNHNV and CDR2 is YYDKDF (reference sequence). The CDR3 has 17 residues. Trimming took 5 bases from V and 0 from J, leaving 19 bases between them. In nucleotides, the CDR3 is TGTGCCACCAGCGCGGCCGGAATAGGGGGAATGAACACTGAAGCTTTCTTT. This codes for CATSAAGIGGMNTEAFF.

The chain couples TRBV5-1 to TRBJ1-1; TRBD1 matches 7 bases. This CDR3 region has 15 residues. J gave up 1 base and V 2 bases, and 5 bases lay outside the gene matches. Germline V CDR1 and CDR2: SGHRS, YFSETQ. Here the CDR3 reads CASSLIDRANTEAFF. The CDR3 region has the DNA TGCGCCAGCAGCTTAATCGACAGGGCGAACACTGAAGCTTTCTTT.

The V call is TRBV13, the J call TRBJ2-7, with TRBD1 matching over 7 bases. Per germline, CDR1 PRHDT and CDR2 FYEKMQ (reference sequence). The CDR3 is made up of 15 amino acids. Germline trimming cut 5 bases from V and 2 bases from J; bases unmatched to any gene: 9. Here the CDR3 DNA reads TGTGCCAGCAGCCCGATCGGGGACAGCCCCTACGAGCAGTACTTC. Translated, it gives CASSPIGDSPYEQYF.